The rows below give T cell receptor beta chains drawn from one sample of a study of spatial heterogeneity in lung cancer. TCRdb reprocessed the 5' RACE reads via MiXCR and lists one record per CDR3 protein. This table has more than 35,000 distinct CDR3 sequences, roughly 5.2% appearing once. Here the sequenced sample was PBMCs, taken at surgery. These receptors all stem from a female donor with early-stage non-small cell lung cancer. CDR3s include the opening cysteine and the closing phenylalanine or tryptophan. Fields, in order: D gene, J gene, clone size, CDR3 length, V gene, CDR3 DNA, CDR3 protein. The D gene is left open where the match is weak. Only some rows state a clone size, as once, few, many or a class for expanded clones.

TRBD1	TRBJ1-1	few	15	TRBV4-2	TGTGCCAGCAGCCAACCTACAGGGGGCAACACTGAAGCTTTCTTT	CASSQPTGGNTEAFF
TRBD1	TRBJ2-5	medium-sized	13	TRBV4-1	TGCGCCAGCAGCGACAGGGGTTCAGAGACCCAGTACTTC	CASSDRGSETQYF
-	TRBJ2-6	-	14	TRBV11-2	TGTGCCAGCAGCTTTATCTCTGGGGCCAACGTCCTGACTTTC	CASSFISGANVLTF
TRBD1	TRBJ1-2	-	16	TRBV10-3	TGTGCCATCAGTGGGACAGGGGGCGCCTCTAACTATGGCTACACCTTC	CAISGTGGASNYGYTF
-	TRBJ1-2	many	13	TRBV5-1	TGCGCCAGCAGCTTGGAAGGGCCGAGCGGCTACACCTTC	CASSLEGPSGYTF
TRBD1	TRBJ2-7	many	14	TRBV28	TGTGCCAGCAGCGGACAGGACTCCTCCTACGAGCAGTACTTC	CASSGQDSSYEQYF
-	TRBJ1-2	many	14	TRBV5-1	TGCGCCAGCAGCAATTCTCAGGGGAGCTATGGCTACACCTTC	CASSNSQGSYGYTF
TRBD2	TRBJ2-3	many	16	TRBV7-2	TGTGCCAGCAGCTTACGGGCGGGGGGCACGGGAGATACGCAGTATTTT	CASSLRAGGTGDTQYF
TRBD1	TRBJ2-1	many	16	TRBV20-1	TGCAGTGCTAGAGTTGGCGGGACAGGGGGCTACAATGAGCAGTTCTTC	CSARVGGTGGYNEQFF
TRBD1	TRBJ1-4	many	15	TRBV28	TGTGCCAGCAGTTCGCCGGGACAGGGAGGCGAAAAACTGTTTTTT	CASSSPGQGGEKLFF
TRBD1	TRBJ1-4	-	16	TRBV2	TGTGCCAGCAGCCGTCAGGACAGGGGGCGAGGTGAAAAACTGTTTTTT	CASSRQDRGRGEKLFF
TRBD2	TRBJ2-3	many	14	TRBV2	TGTGCCAGCAGGGCCGGGACTAGAACAGATACGCAGTATTTT	CASRAGTRTDTQYF
-	TRBJ1-2	many	11	TRBV7-9	TGTGCCAGCGGACAGACCCCACGGTACACCTTC	CASGQTPRYTF
-	TRBJ2-5	many	15	TRBV5-6	TGTGCCAGCAGCCACCGACAGGACCGACAAGAGACCCAGTACTTC	CASSHRQDRQETQYF
TRBD1	TRBJ1-2	-	14	TRBV5-1	TGCGCCAGCAGCTTGGGACAGGGGGCTGTTGGCTACACCTTC	CASSLGQGAVGYTF
-	TRBJ2-5	-	14	TRBV2	TGTGCCAGCAGTGTGGTGGGGGCAGGGGAGACCCAGTACTTC	CASSVVGAGETQYF
-	TRBJ1-1	few	13	TRBV2	TGTGCCAGCAGTGAATCGGGTAACACTGAAGCTTTCTTT	CASSESGNTEAFF
TRBD1	TRBJ2-1	many	16	TRBV11-2	TGTGCCAGCAGCGCCGACAAGGGGGCTCTATACAATGAGCAGTTCTTC	CASSADKGALYNEQFF
-	TRBJ2-7	many	15	TRBV9	TGTGCCAGCAGTCCTGGGGGAGGAACTCTCTACGAGCAGTACTTC	CASSPGGGTLYEQYF
TRBD2	TRBJ2-3	many	17	TRBV6-1	TGTGCCAGCAGTGGATTTACTAGCGGGGGGTACACAGATACGCAGTATTTT	CASSGFTSGGYTDTQYF
-	TRBJ2-7	many	13	TRBV7-9	TGTGCCAGCAGCCCAAGGAGCTCCTACGAGCAGTACTTC	CASSPRSSYEQYF
-	TRBJ1-2	many	18	TRBV7-2	TGTGCCAGCAGCTTACCCGACTTCGGCAGACACCTTAACTATGGCTACACCTTC	CASSLPDFGRHLNYGYTF
TRBD1	TRBJ1-1	few	13	TRBV20-1	TGCAGTGCTCCGACAGGGGAAAGCCGACAAGCTTTCTTT	CSAPTGESRQAFF
TRBD2	TRBJ2-2	few	18	TRBV12-3/TRBV12-4	TGTGCCAGCAGCCAACAGCTCGCGGGGGTCGGGAACACCGGGGAGCTGTTTTTT	CASSQQLAGVGNTGELFF
-	TRBJ2-7	many	17	TRBV27	TGTGCCAGCAGTTTCCTCCCCGCCAGGGCGGATTACGAGGGGCAGTACTTC	CASSFLPARADYEGQYF
-	TRBJ2-7	-	12	TRBV20-1	TGCAGTCTACGCACAGGTCCCTACGAGCAGTACTTC	CSLRTGPYEQYF
-	TRBJ1-1	many	13	TRBV6-5	TGTGCCAGCAGGAGGGGGATCAATACTGAAGCTTTCTTT	CASRRGINTEAFF
TRBD1	TRBJ1-5	-	14	TRBV6-2/TRBV6-3	TGTGCCAGCAGTTACTCGACAGGGTATCAGCCCCAGCATTTT	CASSYSTGYQPQHF
TRBD1	TRBJ2-3	-	16	TRBV20-1	TGCAGTGCCATCCTCCCGGGACAGGGGGCAACAGATACGCAGTATTTT	CSAILPGQGATDTQYF
-	TRBJ2-5	medium-sized	14	TRBV12-3/TRBV12-4	TGTGCCAGCAGTTTAGGGGACAACCAAGAGACCCAGTACTTC	CASSLGDNQETQYF
TRBD1	TRBJ1-1	-	15	TRBV20-1	TGCAGTGCTAGAGCGGGGCAGGGGGCCAAAGTTGAAGCTTTCTTT	CSARAGQGAKVEAFF
TRBD2	TRBJ2-1	many	14	TRBV6-5	TGTGCCAGCAGTTACACCGGGGGGGCAAATGAGCAGTTCTTC	CASSYTGGANEQFF
-	TRBJ1-1	many	10	TRBV21-1	TGTGCCAGCAGCTGTGGGGATGGTTTCTTT	CASSCGDGFF
-	TRBJ2-1	many	16	TRBV9	TGTGCCAGCAGCCCCTCCGGGCAGGGGTTTTCCAATGAGCAGTTCTTC	CASSPSGQGFSNEQFF
-	TRBJ1-6	many	14	TRBV9	TGTGCCAGCAGCGTAGAAACCCCCGGCTCACCCCTCCACTTT	CASSVETPGSPLHF
-	TRBJ1-5	many	15	TRBV20-1	TGCAGTGCTCAAAGGGTAACAGGGTCCGGCCAGCCCCAGCATTTT	CSAQRVTGSGQPQHF
-	TRBJ1-2	-	16	TRBV3-1	TGTGCCAGCAGCCAACCCCCCGGAGGGGCCCACTATGGCTACACCTTC	CASSQPPGGAHYGYTF
TRBD1	TRBJ1-2	-	14	TRBV11-2	TGTGCCAGCAGCTCTGAGGACAGGGGGCCGGGCTACACCTTC	CASSSEDRGPGYTF
TRBD1	TRBJ1-2	many	15	TRBV27	TGTGCCAGCAGTTTATCGAATACAGGGGGCGGTGGCTACACCTTC	CASSLSNTGGGGYTF
TRBD2	TRBJ2-7	many	13	TRBV12-3/TRBV12-4	TGTGCCAGCAGGACTAGCGGGAGATACGAGCAGTACTTC	CASRTSGRYEQYF
-	TRBJ2-3	-	13	TRBV5-4	TGTGCCAGCAGCTTCAGGGGAACAGATACGCAGTATTTT	CASSFRGTDTQYF
TRBD1	TRBJ2-2	many	15	TRBV7-9	TGTGCCAGCAGCTCAATACAGGGGACCAACGGGGAGCTGTTTTTT	CASSSIQGTNGELFF
-	TRBJ2-5	many	12	TRBV7-2	TGTGCCAGCAGCCGGACAGCTGAGACCCAGTACTTC	CASSRTAETQYF
TRBD1	TRBJ2-7	many	13	TRBV7-6	TGTGCCAGCAGCTCGGGACAGCCCTACGAGCAGTACTTC	CASSSGQPYEQYF
-	TRBJ1-1	-	15	TRBV6-5	TGTGCCAGCAGTTACCGGGGGTTCCAGACAGCTGAAGCTTTCTTT	CASSYRGFQTAEAFF
-	TRBJ1-4	many	16	TRBV6-5	TGTGCCAGCAGTCCGATTCGGTTTGGAACCGGGGTGGAACTGTTTTTT	CASSPIRFGTGVELFF
-	TRBJ2-5	many	12	TRBV6-2/TRBV6-3	TGTGCCAGCACCTTCACCCGGGAGACCCAGTACTTC	CASTFTRETQYF
-	TRBJ2-1	-	15	TRBV7-2	TGTGCCAGCAGCTTAAGCACTCCTTCCTACAATGAGCAGTTCTTC	CASSLSTPSYNEQFF